Following are 18 T cell receptor beta chains from one sample sequenced in a study of vaccination effects on CD4 cells after COVID-19. These receptors lack a known antigen. Antigen-specific CD4+ T cells were first expanded with viral peptide pools by the ViraFEST assay and only then sequenced. Researchers isolated CD4+ T cells once around 11 days of culture had elapsed. No vaccinee had earlier SARS-CoV-2 infection, and nucleocapsid antibodies were negative. Sequenced by immunoSEQ multiplex PCR; TCRdb stores in-frame clones only, minus some. The table lists roughly 50,000 clones, roughly three quarters of them singletons. The sequencing used CD4+ T cells from PBMCs cultured with HCoV-OC43 spike peptides, collected before COVID-19 vaccination. Documented subset: HCoV-OC43 spike overlapping peptide pool stimulation. The origin of the receptors is a human donor who received a COVID-19 vaccine.

The V gene is TRBV6-5, the J gene TRBJ2-3; possible D gene TRBD1, 6 bases. This CDR3 is 13 amino acids long. Trimming took 6 bases from V and 6 from J, leaving 13 bases between them. The germline CDR1 and CDR2 sequences are MNHEY and SVGAGI. CDR3 nucleotide sequence: TGTGCCAGCAGGGATTACAGGGCGGATACGCAGTATTTT. It specifies CASRDYRADTQYF.

The rearrangement uses TRBV3-1 (or the pseudogene TRBV3-2) and TRBJ2-1; TRBD1 might be the D (5 bases). Trimming cost V 0 bases and J 0 bases, with 15 bases left between them. The length of the CDR3 is 18 residues. The germline V gene has CDR1 LGHDT and CDR2 YNNKEL (reference sequence). CDR3 region: CASSQERTGDSSYNEQFF. In nucleotides, the CDR3 is TGTGCCAGCAGCCAAGAACGAACAGGTGATAGCTCCTACAATGAGCAGTTCTTC.

This sequence joins TRBV7-9 and TRBJ2-7; the D is unclear. V was trimmed by 3 bases and J by 10 bases, leaving 16 bases between them. Germline lookup yields CDR1 SEHNR and CDR2 FQNEAQ (reference sequence). This CDR3 is built from 13 residues. CDR3 sequence: CASSFSSTGTQYV. The CDR3 coding sequence is TGTGCCAGCAGCTTTTCTAGTACTGGCACCCAGTACGTC.

The rearrangement uses TRBV10-1 and TRBJ2-7; 9 nucleotides agree with TRBD1. V gave up 4 bases and J gave up 2 bases; unmatched junction bases: 9. In germline, CDR1 is WNHNN, CDR2 SYGVQD (reference sequence). The CDR3 consists of 16 residues. The CDR3: CASSVIRDRETYEQYV. CDR3 in DNA: TGCGCCAGCAGTGTCATCCGGGACAGGGAAACCTACGAGCAGTACGTC.

V is TRBV6-5 and J is TRBJ2-7; no firm D call. V was clipped by 8 bases and J by 3 bases, with 8 bases between them. Germline values: CDR1 MNHEY, CDR2 SVGAGI. The CDR3 runs to 11 residues. CDR3 coding DNA: TGTGCCAGCCGACAATACTACGAGCAGTACGTC. Translation: CASRQYYEQYV.

The chain is built from TRBV9 and TRBJ1-2, with D perhaps TRBD1 (6 bases). This CDR3 is 16 amino acids long. Germline CDR1 and CDR2: SGDLS and YYNGEE. V lost 0 bases and J lost 0, with 12 bases in between. The CDR3 DNA sequence: TGTGCCAGCAGCGTAGGGGGGCAGACGACTAACTATGGCTACACCTTC. Its protein product is CASSVGGQTTNYGYTF.

This chain links TRBV7-3 with TRBJ2-7; D not certain. The CDR3 extends over 20 amino acids. In germline, CDR1 is SGHTA, CDR2 FQGTGA. V lost 2 bases to trimming and J lost 2 bases, with 28 bases between them. The CDR3 region has the DNA TGTGCCAGCAGCTTACCCCACCGTGGCAGAGTAGCCACCAATACCTACGAGCAGTACGTC. It translates to CASSLPHRGRVATNTYEQYV.

The rearrangement uses TRBV5-1 and TRBJ2-5; no firm D call. The germline CDR1 and CDR2 sequences are SGHRS and YFSETQ. Trimming took 7 bases from V and 1 from J, leaving 17 bases between them. The CDR3 spans 15 residues. CDR3 residues: CASSTSLAVQETQYF. DNA for the CDR3: TGCGCCAGCTCCACCAGCTTGGCGGTCCAAGAGACCCAGTACTTC.

The chain has TRBV6-1 and TRBJ1-1, with D tentatively TRBD1 (5 bases). This CDR3 contains 17 residues. V lost 1 base and J lost 4, with 19 bases in between. The germline gives CDR1 MNHNS, CDR2 SASEGT. CDR3 nucleotides: TGTGCCAGCAGTGAAGTGGTCGGAGCAGGGCGTGTCACTGAAGCTTTCTTT. Translation gives CASSEVVGAGRVTEAFF.

This clone has a single count. The chain combines TRBV3-1 (or the pseudogene TRBV3-2) with TRBJ1-4; 9 bases match TRBD1. Trimming cost V 1 base and J 8 bases; bases outside gene matches: 8. The CDR3 is 16 residues long. Germline CDR1 is LGHDT and CDR2 is YNNKEL (reference sequence). The CDR3 region has the DNA TGTGCCAGCAGCCAAGGACAGGGGGTTAGAGGGGAAAAACTGTTTTTT. This codes for CASSQGQGVRGEKLFF.

The chain links TRBV10-1 to TRBJ2-1; tentatively, D is TRBD1 or TRBD2 (5 bases each). Germline CDR1 WNHNN, CDR2 SYGVQD (reference sequence). Deletions cut 3 bases from V and 0 bases from J, with 9 bases between. CDR3 length: 15 residues. CDR3 in amino acids: CASSDSGSSYNEQFF. CDR3 sequence (DNA): TGCGCCAGCAGTGACTCAGGGAGCTCCTACAATGAGCAGTTCTTC.

The CDR3 nucleotides are TGCGCCAGCAGCCCGAGGGGCGGGGGGAGTGTAGAGACCCAGTACTTC. It is translated as CASSPRGGGSVETQYF. V is TRBV4-1 and J is TRBJ2-5; TRBD2 matches 8 bases. CDR1 and CDR2 from the germline V gene are MGHRA and YSYEKL. The CDR3 contains 16 residues. Germline trimming cut 4 bases from V and 4 bases from J; bases unmatched to any gene: 11.

This clone is a singleton in its sample. The chain couples TRBV10-3 to TRBJ1-1, with D hard to call. Per germline, CDR1 ENHRY and CDR2 SYGVKD. This CDR3 comprises 13 residues. The ends were cut back, 11 bases at V and 0 bases at J, with 13 bases in the middle. The CDR3 nucleotides read TGTGCCCCATCACAGAACATGAACACTGAAGCTTTCTTT. Translated: CAPSQNMNTEAFF.

V is TRBV29-1 and J is TRBJ2-5; perhaps TRBD1 as D (6 bases). Germline CDR1 is SQVTM and CDR2 is ANQGSEA. The CDR3 contains 15 residues. Trimming removed 5 bases at V and 4 bases at J, with 20 bases between. CDR3 sequence reads: CSVFLGGGLRETQYF. In DNA, the CDR3 is TGCAGCGTTTTCTTGGGTGGGGGCTTACGAGAGACCCAGTACTTC.

The rearrangement joins TRBV6-5 to TRBJ2-7, with D possibly TRBD1 on 6 matching bases. In germline, CDR1 is MNHEY, CDR2 SVGAGI. The CDR3 has 13 residues. V dropped 9 bases and J dropped 0 bases, with 12 bases sitting between them. CDR3 coding DNA: TGTGCCAGTACGACAGGCGTCTCCTACGAGCAGTACGTC. It yields the protein CASTTGVSYEQYV.

This clone has a handful of counts. The chain joins TRBV10-3 to TRBJ1-6; no firm D call. Germline V CDR1 and CDR2: ENHRY, SYGVKD. This CDR3 is built from 13 residues. V was cut by 9 bases and J by 4 bases, with 10 bases left in between. The CDR3 is CAMQASYNSPLHF. In DNA form, the CDR3 reads TGTGCCATGCAGGCGTCTTATAATTCACCCCTCCACTTT.

The chain couples TRBV5-1 to TRBJ2-6; 9 nucleotides match TRBD1. This CDR3 comprises 18 residues. The ends lost 5 bases at V and 0 bases at J; junction bases unmatched: 9. From germline, CDR1 is SGHRS and CDR2 YFSETQ. Here the CDR3 DNA reads TGCGCCAGCAGACGCGGGACAGGGCCCAGCTCTGGGGCCAACGTCCTGACTTTC. Its translation: CASRRGTGPSSGANVLTF.

The chain couples TRBV5-1 to TRBJ2-5, with 7 nucleotides matching TRBD1. V lost 3 bases and J lost 4; bases outside the gene matches: 6. CDR1 is SGHRS and CDR2 is YFSETQ in the germline V gene. This CDR3 spans 14 amino acids. CDR3 amino acids: CASSSGQILETQYF. DNA for the CDR3: TGCGCCAGCAGCTCGGGACAGATCCTAGAGACCCAGTACTTC. The whole variable domain, filled in from reference TRBV5-1 and TRBJ2-5, reads KAGVTQTPRYLIKTRGQQVTLSCSPISGHRSVSWYQQTPGQGLQFLFEYFSETQRNKGNFPGRFSGRQFSNSRSEMNVSTLELGDSALYLCASSSGQILETQYFGPGTRLLVL.